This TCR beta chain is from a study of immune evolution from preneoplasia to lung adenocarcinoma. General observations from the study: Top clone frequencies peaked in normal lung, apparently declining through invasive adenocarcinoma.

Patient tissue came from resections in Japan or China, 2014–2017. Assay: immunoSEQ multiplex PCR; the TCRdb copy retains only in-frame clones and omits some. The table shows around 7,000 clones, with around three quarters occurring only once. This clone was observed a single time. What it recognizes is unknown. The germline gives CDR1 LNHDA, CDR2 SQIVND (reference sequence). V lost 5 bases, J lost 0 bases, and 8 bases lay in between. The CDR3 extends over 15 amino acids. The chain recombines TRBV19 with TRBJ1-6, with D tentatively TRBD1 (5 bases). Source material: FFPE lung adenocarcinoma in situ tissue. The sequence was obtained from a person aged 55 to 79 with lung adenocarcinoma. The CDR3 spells CASSPGSSYNSPLHF. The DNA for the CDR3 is TGTGCCAGTAGTCCAGGGAGCTCCTATAATTCACCCCTCCACTTT.